The 18 T cell receptor beta chains presented below share a single source sample, sequenced in a study of T cell responses to AZD1222 COVID-19 vaccine. Profiling relied on immunoSEQ multiplex PCR, and the TCRdb table lists in-frame clones only, not all of them. The sample contains approximately 150,000 clones, roughly 91% of which appear only once. The specimen comprised peripheral blood, sampled 28 days after the second AZD1222 dose. These receptors originate from an adult who received the AZD1222 COVID-19 vaccine.

This clone was counted only a few times. The genes are TRBV11-3 and TRBJ1-1; 7 nucleotides agree with TRBD1. The CDR3 runs 16 residues. The V gene's germline CDR1 is SGHNT and CDR2 YENEEA. Trimming removed 3 bases from V and 2 bases from J; junction bases left unmatched: 9. The CDR3 DNA sequence: TGTGCCAGCAGCTTTGTGACAGGGTTATACAACACTGAAGCTTTCTTT. Protein: CASSFVTGLYNTEAFF.

The V and J genes are TRBV4-2 and TRBJ2-2; 7 bases agree with TRBD2. With V trimmed by 5 bases and J by 6 bases, 3 bases remained unmatched. The CDR3 totals 13 residues. Germline values: CDR1 LGHNA, CDR2 YNFKEQ. CDR3 amino acids: CASSGLDPGELFF. CDR3 in DNA: TGTGCCAGCAGCGGACTAGATCCCGGGGAGCTGTTTTTT.

V usage is TRBV19 and J usage is TRBJ2-3, with D tentatively TRBD2 (6 bases). CDR3 length: 13 residues. Trimming left V 3 bases short and J 3 bases short, with 7 bases between. CDR1 and CDR2 (germline): LNHDA, SQIVND (reference sequence). DNA for the CDR3: TGTGCCAGTAGTATCCGGGGGACAGATACGCAGTATTTT. Translating it yields CASSIRGTDTQYF. Drawing the rest from reference TRBV19 and TRBJ2-3, the complete variable domain is DGGITQSPKYLFRKEGQNVTLSCEQNLNHDAMYWYRQDPGQGLRLIYYSQIVNDFQKGDIAEGYSVSREKKESFPLTVTSAQKNPTAFYLCASSIRGTDTQYFGPGTRLTVL.

The chain employs TRBV9 and TRBJ2-2; TRBD1 matches at 8 bases. Germline V CDR1 and CDR2: SGDLS, YYNGEE. With 3 bases clipped from V and 0 bases from J, the junction kept 7 bases outside the gene matches. The CDR3 consists of 17 residues. This chain's CDR3 is CASSDTSGGTNTGELFF. In nucleotides, the CDR3 is TGTGCCAGCAGCGACACTTCAGGGGGCACGAACACCGGGGAGCTGTTTTTT.

The J gene is TRBJ1-2, the V gene TRBV6-1; D remains unclear. The CDR3 is 18 amino acids. CDR1 and CDR2 from the germline V gene are MNHNS and SASEGT. The V end lost 2 bases, the J end lost 11 bases, and 30 bases lay between the germline ends. CDR3 coding DNA: TGTGCCAGCAGTGAAAATAGGCTCTACAATCGGGATCTTCTCCGATACACCTTC. Translated, it gives CASSENRLYNRDLLRYTF.

J is TRBJ2-7 and V is TRBV27; D ambiguous. The V end lost 6 bases, the J end lost 0 bases, and 9 bases lay between the germline ends. Germline V CDR1 and CDR2: MNHEY, SMNVEV (reference sequence). The CDR3 runs 13 residues. CDR3: CASSFSHSYEQYF. In nucleotides, the CDR3 is TGTGCCAGCAGCTTTTCGCACTCCTACGAGCAGTACTTC.

This chain uses TRBV19 with TRBJ2-2; 8 bases map to TRBD2. CDR1 and CDR2 from the germline V gene are LNHDA and SQIVND (reference sequence). CDR3 size: 16 residues. V trimming: 4 bases; J trimming: 0 bases; junction bases outside the gene matches: 4. Here the CDR3 DNA reads TGTGCCAGTAGTAGACTTAGCGGGACGAACACCGGGGAGCTGTTTTTT. Translation gives CASSRLSGTNTGELFF.

This clone was detected once. V gene TRBV5-1 combines with J gene TRBJ1-2; 9 bases fit TRBD1. Germline V gene lookup returns CDR1 SGHRS and CDR2 YFSETQ. This CDR3 contains 17 residues. V shed 4 bases, J shed 0 bases, and the junction held 10 bases outside the gene matches. The CDR3 region has the DNA TGCGCCAGCAGCGTCATCGACAGGGGGAGCGCTAACTATGGCTACACCTTC. It codes for CASSVIDRGSANYGYTF.

This chain joins TRBV4-2 and TRBJ2-7; 10 bases are shared with TRBD1. The CDR3 is 16 residues long. Germline-derived CDR1 and CDR2 are LGHNA and YNFKEQ. J gave up 4 bases and V 0 bases, and 6 bases lay outside the gene matches. The CDR3 DNA reads as TGTGCCAGCAGCCAAGATCAGACAGGGGGCGGGTACGAGCAGTACTTC. This encodes CASSQDQTGGGYEQYF.

In its sample, this clone was seen a few times. The chain employs TRBV7-9 and TRBJ1-3; TRBD1 might be the D (5 bases). Germline CDR1 SEHNR, CDR2 FQNEAQ (reference sequence). The V and J ends lost 0 bases and 0 bases respectively, with 9 bases between them. The CDR3 contains 16 residues. The CDR3 DNA reads as TGTGCCAGCAGCTTAGCAGGGGCCTACTCTGGAAACACCATATATTTT. This gives the protein CASSLAGAYSGNTIYF.

The chain links TRBV4-2 to TRBJ2-5, with 9 bases lining up with TRBD1. V lost 4 bases, J lost 4 bases, and 31 bases stayed unmatched. Germline values: CDR1 LGHNA, CDR2 YNFKEQ. The CDR3 loop spans 23 amino acids. The CDR3 here is CASSRYNPGQGVVGAGEGETQYF. Written as DNA, the CDR3 is TGTGCCAGCAGCCGATACAACCCGGGACAGGGTGTGGTCGGTGCGGGAGAGGGAGAGACCCAGTACTTC.

This chain uses TRBV15 with TRBJ2-1; 9 positions agree with TRBD2. Per the germline V gene, CDR1 is LNHNV and CDR2 is YYDKDF (reference sequence). CDR3 length: 18 residues. V was pared by 2 bases and J by 5 bases, with 13 bases of the junction left unmatched. CDR3 protein: CATSRSGLASGDHNEQFF. In nucleotides, the CDR3 is TGTGCCACCAGCAGATCGGGACTAGCTAGCGGGGACCACAATGAGCAGTTCTTC.

The V and J genes are TRBV6-2 or TRBV6-3 and TRBJ1-2; D might be TRBD1 (6 bases). The germline V gene encodes CDR1 MNHEY and CDR2 SVGEGT. The CDR3 consists of 14 residues. V dropped 5 bases and J dropped 8 bases, with 18 bases sitting between them. CDR3 sequence: CASSRPAGAGGYTF. CDR3 DNA: TGTGCCAGCAGTCGGCCGGCAGGGGCAGGCGGCTACACCTTC.

The J gene is TRBJ2-3, the V gene TRBV6-2 or TRBV6-3; D might be TRBD1 (7 bases). The CDR3 spans 17 residues. V dropped 6 bases and J dropped 2 bases, with 21 bases sitting between them. Germline lookup yields CDR1 MNHEY and CDR2 SVGEGT. This CDR3 reads CASSLAEGARITDTQYF. The CDR3 nucleotides are TGTGCCAGCAGCCTGGCGGAGGGGGCCCGGATCACAGATACGCAGTATTTT.

The chain links TRBV28 to TRBJ2-2; D may be TRBD1 (6 bases). Germline lookup yields CDR1 MDHEN and CDR2 SYDVKM. Trimming pared 4 bases from V and 2 bases from J, leaving 11 bases between. The CDR3 runs to 15 residues. The CDR3 here is CASSYEQGNTGELFF. CDR3 DNA: TGTGCCAGCAGTTATGAACAGGGTAACACCGGGGAGCTGTTTTTT.

The gene calls are TRBV21-1 and TRBJ2-3; TRBD1, the D gene given by the table, was not confirmed from the DNA. TRBV21-1 is deemed a pseudogene. The CDR3 spans 17 residues. The CDR3 is CASRSRYHRGETDTQYF. In DNA, the CDR3 is TGTGCCAGCCGCTCCCGATATCACAGGGGGGAGACAGATACGCAGTATTTT.

The rearrangement links TRBV18 to TRBJ1-5, with TRBD1 matching 7 bases. CDR1 KGHSH and CDR2 LQKENI come from the germline V gene. V was pared by 1 base and J by 0 bases, with 6 bases of the junction left unmatched. CDR3 size: 17 residues. The DNA for the CDR3 is TGTGCCAGCTCACCACGGCAGGGGGTTGATAGCAATCAGCCCCAGCATTTT. Translating it yields CASSPRQGVDSNQPQHF.

The gene calls are TRBV9 and TRBJ1-2; D is undetermined. Germline CDR1 is SGDLS and CDR2 is YYNGEE. The ends were cut back, 0 bases at V and 4 bases at J, with 13 bases in the middle. This CDR3 has 15 amino acids. DNA of the CDR3: TGTGCCAGCAGCGTAGAGATCCAAATACCCTATGGCTACACCTTC. Translated: CASSVEIQIPYGYTF. Full variable domain (missing parts from reference TRBV9 and TRBJ1-2): DSGVTQTPKHLITATGQRVTLRCSPRSGDLSVYWYQQSLDQGLQFLIQYYNGEERAKGNILERFSAQQFPDLHSELNLSSLELGDSALYFCASSVEIQIPYGYTFGSGTRLTVV.